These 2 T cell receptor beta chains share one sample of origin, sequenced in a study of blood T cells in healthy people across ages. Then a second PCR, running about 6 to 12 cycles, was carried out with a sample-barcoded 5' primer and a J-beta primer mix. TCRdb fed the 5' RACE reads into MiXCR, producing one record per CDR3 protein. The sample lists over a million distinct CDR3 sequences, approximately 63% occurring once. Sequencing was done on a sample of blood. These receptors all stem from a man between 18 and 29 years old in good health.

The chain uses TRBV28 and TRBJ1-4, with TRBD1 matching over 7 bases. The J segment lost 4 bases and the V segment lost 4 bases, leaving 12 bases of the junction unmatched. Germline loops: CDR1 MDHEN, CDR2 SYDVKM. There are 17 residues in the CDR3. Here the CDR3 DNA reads TGTGCCAGCAGTTACTACAACACCGGGACAGATAATGAAAAACTGTTTTTT. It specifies CASSYYNTGTDNEKLFF.

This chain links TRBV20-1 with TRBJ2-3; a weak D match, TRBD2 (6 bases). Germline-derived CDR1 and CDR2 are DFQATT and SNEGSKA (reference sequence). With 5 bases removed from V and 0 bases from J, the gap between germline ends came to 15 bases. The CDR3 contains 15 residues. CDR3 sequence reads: CSASPGGVSTDTQYF. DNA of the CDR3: TGCAGTGCTTCCCCCGGCGGGGTTAGCACAGATACGCAGTATTTT.